This is a list of T cell receptor beta chains from one sample in a study of T cell responses to AZD1222 COVID-19 vaccine. Sequencing used immunoSEQ multiplex PCR; TCRdb keeps in-frame clones, though not all of them. Of 100,000 to 150,000 clones in the sample, approximately 90% were seen once. The sample was peripheral blood, taken on day 0 of AZD1222 vaccination. These receptors originate from an adult in good health. Both conserved end residues are part of each CDR3. The D gene is left open where the match is weak.

>-|TRBV2
CASSEWTAKNIQYF
>-|TRBV6-5
CASSYSTEVWNQPQHF
>-|TRBV19
CASSATRADYRQPQHF
>-|TRBV4-3
CASSHGVLSDEQYF
>TRBD1|TRBV19
CASSIADRDYGYTF
>TRBD1|TRBV15
CATSRDQGGNYGYTF
>TRBD1|TRBV7-8
CASSFSGLGQEEYEQYF
>-|TRBV14
CASRDRGDYGYTF
>-|TRBV15
CATSTTAGGHYNSPLHF
>TRBD1|TRBV7-2
CASSFTVGQTYEQYF
>TRBD2|TRBV18
CASSPLLAGPTGELFF
>-|TRBV7-2
CASNLGRLSYEQYF
>TRBD2|TRBV19
CATSQLTSGGLYNEQFF
>TRBD1|TRBV15
CATRRTGSDNGYTF
>TRBD2|TRBV5-6
CASSSGTRGGDTQYF
>-|TRBV28
CASSTPAAGANVLTF
>-|TRBV18
CASSPTGGSGNTIYF
>TRBD1|TRBV7-9
CASRGTGFTGELFF
>-|TRBV29-1
CSAQKLNYGYTF
>-|TRBV10-3
CAISGKGLDQPQHF
>-|TRBV12-5
CAPPPLSFAVQYF
>-|TRBV2
CASSADSPLHF
>TRBD1|TRBV12-3/TRBV12-4
CASRGTGVGYTF